The 25 T cell receptor beta chains listed next were all sequenced from one sample in a study of blood T cell repertoires in COVID-19. Libraries were prepared by immunoSEQ multiplex PCR; TCRdb keeps only in-frame clonotypes and omits some of them. The sample yields fewer than 300,000 clones, approximately 91% seen once. The sequencing sample was made of peripheral blood. The receptor set was obtained from a woman aged 25 to 39 with COVID-19, enrolled during active disease.

The chain has TRBV7-8 and TRBJ1-5, with 7 bases identical to TRBD1. CDR3 length: 16 amino acids. The V gene's germline CDR1 is SGHVS and CDR2 FQNEAQ. Trimming took 3 bases from V and 7 from J; bases not matched to a gene: 12. For the CDR3, the DNA is TGTGCCAGCAGCTTTTCCACATTCGACAGGGTACAGCCCCAGCATTTT. Protein sequence: CASSFSTFDRVQPQHF.

V and J are TRBV28 and TRBJ2-7, with D unresolved. The CDR3 is 12 residues long. The ends were cut back, 4 bases at V and 4 bases at J, with 8 bases in the middle. Germline-derived CDR1 and CDR2 are MDHEN and SYDVKM. CDR3 region: CASSWPSYEQYF. Here the CDR3 DNA reads TGTGCCAGCAGTTGGCCGTCGTACGAGCAGTACTTC.

The genes are TRBV6-5 and TRBJ2-1, with D possibly being TRBD2 (6 bases). In germline, CDR1 is MNHEY, CDR2 SVGAGI. V was cut by 5 bases and J by 7 bases, with 9 bases left in between. This CDR3 is built from 12 residues. As DNA, the CDR3 is TGTGCCAGCAGTCCCGCGGGGAATGAGCAGTTCTTC. This sequence encodes CASSPAGNEQFF.

This sequence joins TRBV19 and TRBJ2-6, with D perhaps TRBD1 (5 bases). Germline loops: CDR1 LNHDA, CDR2 SQIVND (reference sequence). This CDR3 contains 17 residues. With 3 bases removed from V and 0 bases from J, the gap between germline ends came to 12 bases. The CDR3 nucleotides read TGTGCCAGTAGTATCTGGGCAGGGTCCTCTGGGGCCAACGTCCTGACTTTC. It specifies CASSIWAGSSGANVLTF.

Details on this clone: Different DNA sequences within this sample yield the same CDR3. This rearrangement joins TRBV9 to TRBJ2-1, with 11 positions matching TRBD2. The CDR3 runs to 16 residues. The V gene's germline CDR1 is SGDLS and CDR2 YYNGEE. The V and J ends lost 0 bases and 4 bases, in that order; junction bases with no gene match: 3. CDR3 sequence: CASSVGGTSGYNEQFF. In DNA, the CDR3 is TGTGCCAGCAGCGTAGGGGGGACTAGCGGATACAATGAGCAGTTCTTC.

The V and J genes are TRBV10-2 and TRBJ1-2; weak D call: TRBD1 (5 bases). Between the trimmed V and J ends, which lost 10 bases and 0 bases, there was a span of 12 bases. The CDR3 sequence is 13 residues long. The germline gives CDR1 WSHSY, CDR2 SAAADI. The DNA for the CDR3 is TGCGCCATCAGCGACAGAGCTAACTATGGCTACACCTTC. Residues: CAISDRANYGYTF.

This chain joins TRBV29-1 and TRBJ1-1; no reliable D call. Germline-derived CDR1 and CDR2 are SQVTM and ANQGSEA. The CDR3 totals 12 residues. V was pared by 7 bases and J by 3 bases, with 12 bases between. The CDR3, as DNA: TGCAGCGGGCGAGGTTCGGACACTGAAGCTTTCTTT. Its protein is CSGRGSDTEAFF.

V and J are TRBV7-2 and TRBJ2-1; a possible D gene is TRBD2 (5 bases). Trimming left V 2 bases short and J 7 bases short, with 9 bases between. Per the germline V gene, CDR1 is SGHTA and CDR2 is FQGNSA. This CDR3 region has 13 residues. The CDR3 here is CASSLSRGNEQFF. CDR3 sequence (DNA): TGTGCCAGCAGCTTAAGCCGAGGGAATGAGCAGTTCTTC.

This chain links TRBV5-1 with TRBJ1-5; D call uncertain. Trimming cost V 4 bases and J 5 bases, with 10 bases left between them. The CDR3 length is 13 residues. Germline loops: CDR1 SGHRS, CDR2 YFSETQ. The CDR3 reads CASSLTPDQPQHF. The CDR3 DNA reads TGCGCCAGCAGCCTAACCCCGGATCAGCCCCAGCATTTT.

The rearrangement joins TRBV4-2 to TRBJ2-7, with 8 positions matching TRBD2. CDR3 length: 18 amino acids. V was pared by 1 base and J by 7 bases, with 18 bases of the junction left unmatched. Germline loops: CDR1 LGHNA, CDR2 YNFKEQ. The CDR3 DNA sequence: TGTGCCAGCAGCCAAGCCGCCCTTGGGTTCAGCGGGGGACTGGAGCAGTACTTC. It yields the protein CASSQAALGFSGGLEQYF.

Here the CDR3 reads CASSLPWGAGELFF. The CDR3 bases are TGTGCCAGCAGCTTACCATGGGGGGCCGGGGAGCTGTTTTTT. The chain employs TRBV7-8 and TRBJ2-2, with TRBD2 as a possible D gene (6 bases). Trimming stripped 2 bases from V and 6 bases from J, with 10 bases between. This CDR3 is built from 14 residues. Germline assignment: CDR1 SGHVS and CDR2 FQNEAQ.

The V and J genes are TRBV6-1 and TRBJ2-4; D perhaps matches TRBD2 (5 bases). Germline loops: CDR1 MNHNS, CDR2 SASEGT. The CDR3 is 15 amino acids. Deletions cut 1 base from V and 3 bases from J, with 10 bases between. CDR3 coding DNA: TGTGCCAGCAGTGAAGGACTACAAGTCAAAAACATTCAGTACTTC. It is translated as CASSEGLQVKNIQYF.

The gene calls are TRBV7-2 and TRBJ2-3; TRBD2 matches 14 bases. Looked up from germline, CDR1 is SGHTA and CDR2 is FQGNSA. V lost 4 bases and J lost 6; bases outside the gene matches: 6. The CDR3 is made up of 16 amino acids. CDR3 region: CASSSRLAGGGDTQYF. The DNA of the CDR3 is TGTGCCAGCAGCTCAAGACTAGCGGGAGGGGGGGATACGCAGTATTTT.

The chain uses TRBV19 and TRBJ2-1; 12 positions match TRBD2. After removal of 5 bases from V and 7 bases from J, the junction contained 15 bases not matched to a gene. Germline CDR1 reads LNHDA; CDR2 reads SQIVND (reference sequence). CDR3 length equals 18 residues. Here the CDR3 reads CASSPPRTSGNIWNEQFF. CDR3 coding DNA: TGTGCCAGTAGTCCGCCCCGGACTAGCGGGAACATTTGGAATGAGCAGTTCTTC. The full variable domain, in which reference TRBV19 and TRBJ2-1 provide the parts outside the CDR3, is DGGITQSPKYLFRKEGQNVTLSCEQNLNHDAMYWYRQDPGQGLRLIYYSQIVNDFQKGDIAEGYSVSREKKESFPLTVTSAQKNPTAFYLCASSPPRTSGNIWNEQFFGPGTRLTVL.

The chain uses TRBV5-1 and TRBJ2-7; 8 nucleotides match TRBD2. This CDR3 comprises 18 residues. CDR1 is SGHRS and CDR2 is YFSETQ in the germline V gene. V was pared by 0 bases and J by 3 bases, with 14 bases of the junction left unmatched. DNA for the CDR3: TGCGCCAGCAGCTTGGCTGCTAGCGGGCGAACTCCAGTCTACGAGCAGTACTTC. Protein sequence: CASSLAASGRTPVYEQYF.

The rearrangement links TRBV29-1 to TRBJ1-1, with D tentatively TRBD1 (5 bases). Germline V lookup: CDR1 SQVTM, CDR2 ANQGSEA. This CDR3 comprises 15 residues. Trimming left V 4 bases short and J 5 bases short, with 20 bases between. As DNA, the CDR3 is TGCAGCGTTGGTGCGGGGGGGTGGATCAATACTGAAGCTTTCTTT. It codes for CSVGAGGWINTEAFF.

Only a few counts were recorded for this clone. The V and J genes are TRBV20-1 and TRBJ1-1; no clear D gene. Trimming took off 7 bases at V and 10 bases at J, with 7 bases between the two ends. Germline V CDR1 and CDR2: DFQATT, SNEGSKA (reference sequence). The CDR3 totals 8 residues. The CDR3, as DNA: TGCAGTGGGAGCCGAGCTTTCTTT. This sequence encodes CSGSRAFF.

The V and J genes are TRBV2 and TRBJ2-2; no firm D call. V lost 3 bases and J 5 bases, leaving 7 bases between the germline ends. CDR1 is SNHLY, CDR2 FYNNEI, per germline. CDR3 length: 13 amino acids. This chain's CDR3 is CASSDVETGELFF. Here the CDR3 DNA reads TGTGCCAGCAGTGACGTGGAGACCGGGGAGCTGTTTTTT.

The chain uses TRBV27 and TRBJ1-1; TRBD1 aligns across 7 bases. Unmatched junction bases numbered 12, after V lost 6 bases and J lost 5 bases. Per the germline V gene, CDR1 is MNHEY and CDR2 is SMNVEV (reference sequence). This CDR3 contains 15 residues. CDR3 DNA: TGTGCCAGCAGCCAGCAGACAGGGCCGATGACTGAAGCTTTCTTT. Amino acid sequence: CASSQQTGPMTEAFF.

CDR3 in DNA: TGCGCCAGCAACCAGGGATACGAGCAGTACTTC. It yields the protein CASNQGYEQYF. The rearrangement uses TRBV5-1 and TRBJ2-7, with a weak D call TRBD1 (5 bases). The CDR3 sequence is 11 residues long. V lost 6 bases, J lost 4 bases, and 8 bases lay in between. Germline assignment: CDR1 SGHRS and CDR2 YFSETQ.

To note about this clone: This specimen includes other DNA sequences encoding the same CDR3. V and J are TRBV7-8 and TRBJ1-2; D might be TRBD1 (5 bases). V was trimmed by 0 bases and J by 5 bases, leaving 10 bases between them. The CDR3 has 14 amino acids. Per germline, CDR1 SGHVS and CDR2 FQNEAQ. CDR3 amino acids: CASSLAGAGYGYTF. The CDR3 DNA follows: TGTGCCAGCAGCTTAGCTGGAGCAGGGTATGGCTACACCTTC.

The rearrangement joins TRBV28 to TRBJ2-1; possible D gene TRBD1, 6 bases. Trimming left V 6 bases short and J 4 bases short, with 16 bases between. The CDR3 consists of 15 residues. CDR1 and CDR2 (germline): MDHEN, SYDVKM. The CDR3: CASSRQGRVYNEQFF. The CDR3 DNA reads as TGTGCCAGCAGCCGGCAGGGGAGAGTGTACAATGAGCAGTTCTTC.

This clone was observed once. The V gene is TRBV24-1, the J gene TRBJ1-1; 8 bases agree with TRBD1. There are 13 residues in the CDR3. Germline CDR1 is KGHDR and CDR2 is SFDVKD. Unmatched junction bases numbered 5, after V lost 4 bases and J lost 8 bases. This chain's CDR3 is CATSENDRGEAFF. The CDR3 bases are TGTGCCACCAGTGAGAATGACAGGGGAGAAGCTTTCTTT.

The chain couples TRBV6-4 to TRBJ2-3; D remains ambiguous. This CDR3 comprises 14 residues. The V gene's germline CDR1 is MRHNA and CDR2 SNTAGT. Trimming stripped 0 bases from V and 4 bases from J, with 8 bases between. CDR3 sequence: CASSDSSRSDTQYF. The DNA of the CDR3 is TGTGCCAGCAGTGACTCGAGTCGATCAGATACGCAGTATTTT.

The V and J genes are TRBV5-6 and TRBJ1-1; 7 bases line up with TRBD1. V shed 0 bases, J shed 5 bases, and the junction held 4 bases outside the gene matches. Germline lookup yields CDR1 SGHDT and CDR2 YYEEEE. This CDR3 spans 14 amino acids. CDR3 sequence: CASSLGDRVTEAFF. CDR3 nucleotides: TGTGCCAGCAGCTTGGGAGACAGGGTAACTGAAGCTTTCTTT.